The 31 T cell receptor beta chains in this list originate from one sample, sequenced in a study of blood T cell repertoires in COVID-19. TCRdb keeps only in-frame clones here, not all; method: immunoSEQ multiplex PCR. The table records some 200,000 clones, about three quarters of them present only once. Sample: peripheral blood. The origin of the receptors is a woman aged 70 to 79 with acute or convalescent COVID-19.

This clone turned up a few times. This chain connects TRBV19 to TRBJ1-1, with D possibly matching TRBD1 (6 bases). Deletions cut 6 bases from V and 3 bases from J, with 14 bases between. Germline V gene sequence: CDR1 LNHDA, CDR2 SQIVND (reference sequence). The CDR3 consists of 14 residues. For the CDR3, the DNA is TGTGCCAGTAGGAGCCGGGACACCTACACTGAAGCTTTCTTT. Its translation is CASRSRDTYTEAFF.

Only a few counts were recorded for this clone. This chain joins TRBV20-1 and TRBJ2-3; tentatively, D is TRBD2 (5 bases). The germline CDR1 and CDR2 sequences are DFQATT and SNEGSKA (reference sequence). The CDR3 extends over 11 amino acids. Trimming removed 8 bases at V and 1 base at J, with 7 bases between. The DNA for the CDR3 is TGCAGTCCGGAGGGCACAGATACGCAGTATTTT. Amino acid sequence: CSPEGTDTQYF.

The genes are TRBV28 and TRBJ1-6; 10 bases match TRBD1. CDR1 MDHEN and CDR2 SYDVKM come from the germline V gene. The trim removed 4 bases at V and 9 bases at J, leaving 6 bases unmatched. This CDR3 region has 15 residues. The CDR3 DNA reads TGTGCCAGCAGTTCGACAGGGGGCAGGGGTTCACCCCTCCACTTT. Amino acids: CASSSTGGRGSPLHF.

This clone has only a few counts. The rearrangement links TRBV29-1 to TRBJ2-7, with a weak D call TRBD1 (6 bases). There are 15 residues in the CDR3. Germline loops: CDR1 SQVTM, CDR2 ANQGSEA. V was shortened by 3 bases and J by 4 bases, with 19 bases between the two germline ends. The CDR3 loop is CSVESPGTRRYEQYF. The CDR3 bases are TGCAGCGTTGAGTCACCGGGGACACGGAGATACGAGCAGTACTTC.

The rearrangement uses TRBV25-1 and TRBJ2-7; no clear D gene. Germline CDR1 and CDR2: MGHDK and SYGVNS. This CDR3 spans 12 amino acids. V gave up 6 bases and J gave up 9 bases, with 15 bases separating them. The CDR3, as DNA: TGTGCCAGCAGCCCCGGCTCAGGTAGGCAGTACTTC. Its protein product is CASSPGSGRQYF.

The chain carries TRBV5-1 and TRBJ1-1; no definite D call. V lost 5 bases to trimming and J lost 4 bases, with 15 bases between them. CDR1 and CDR2 from the germline V gene are SGHRS and YFSETQ. The CDR3 is 14 residues long. The CDR3 DNA is TGCGCCAGCAGAAGGGAGGGAATGGTCACTGAAGCTTTCTTT. Translating it yields CASRREGMVTEAFF.

V usage is TRBV19 and J usage is TRBJ2-2; weak D call: TRBD1 (6 bases). The germline V gene encodes CDR1 LNHDA and CDR2 SQIVND (reference sequence). Deletions cut 4 bases from V and 2 bases from J, with 8 bases between. The CDR3 is made up of 14 amino acids. The CDR3 sequence: CASSSRGNTGELFF. The CDR3 DNA sequence: TGTGCCAGTAGTAGCAGGGGAAACACCGGGGAGCTGTTTTTT.

The chain couples TRBV7-6 to TRBJ1-2, with a possible D match to TRBD1 (5 bases). CDR1 is SGHVS, CDR2 FNYEAQ, per germline. This CDR3 is 15 amino acids long. V was pared by 4 bases and J by 2 bases, with 14 bases between. The CDR3 DNA follows: TGTGCCAGCAGCTCGTTAAGGGGTATCAACTATGGCTACACCTTC. Residues: CASSSLRGINYGYTF.

In this sample, this clone turned up a few times. J is TRBJ1-2 and V is TRBV11-2; a possible D gene is TRBD1 (5 bases). CDR1 and CDR2 from the germline V gene are SGHAT and FQNNGV. The CDR3 consists of 15 residues. V was trimmed by 2 bases and J by 5 bases, leaving 15 bases between them. This CDR3 is CASSLSGPGLYGYTF. The CDR3 region has the DNA TGTGCCAGCAGCTTATCAGGGCCAGGGCTTTATGGCTACACCTTC.

This clone was counted between two and nine times. The rearrangement joins TRBV16 to TRBJ1-4, with TRBD1 identical over 9 bases. Germline CDR1 and CDR2: KGHSY and FQNENV. V shed 2 bases and J 11 bases; nucleotides not matched to a gene: 3. The length of the CDR3 is 13 residues. The CDR3 DNA is TGTGCCAGCAGCCAAAGCGGGACAGGGAAACTGTTTTTT. It yields the protein CASSQSGTGKLFF.

In this sample, this clone turned up a few times. The rearrangement links TRBV7-6 to TRBJ2-7; possibly TRBD1 for D (7 bases). V gave up 0 bases and J gave up 5 bases, with 14 bases separating them. Germline CDR1 reads SGHVS; CDR2 reads FNYEAQ. This CDR3 has 15 residues. The DNA for the CDR3 is TGTGCCAGCAGCTTAGCGGAGGGGGCAGACGACGAGCAGTACTTC. As protein: CASSLAEGADDEQYF.

In this sample, this clone turned up once. Germline and junction disagree at one end, which may indicate a read error. Different DNA sequences within this sample yield the same CDR3. J is TRBJ2-3 and V is TRBV2; tentative D call: TRBD1 (5 bases). The CDR3 sequence is 14 residues long. Germline V lookup: CDR1 SNHLY, CDR2 FYNNEI. In nucleotides, the CDR3 is TGTGCCAGCGGTCTCCGACAGATGACAGATACACAGTATTTT. This gives the protein CASGLRQMTDTQYF.

The V and J genes are TRBV5-4 and TRBJ2-5; TRBD2 matches 8 bases. The germline gives CDR1 SGHNT, CDR2 YYREEE (reference sequence). The CDR3 covers 16 residues. Germline trimming cut 3 bases from V and 0 bases from J; bases unmatched to any gene: 7. The CDR3: CASSSRLASDQETQYF. The DNA of the CDR3 is TGTGCCAGCAGCTCTCGACTAGCGTCAGACCAAGAGACCCAGTACTTC.

The chain carries TRBV6-6 and TRBJ2-2, with 9 bases identical to TRBD1. Germline V CDR1 and CDR2: MNHNY, SVGAGI (reference sequence). The V gene end was trimmed by 7 bases and the J gene end by 6 bases; junction bases not matched to a gene: 9. The CDR3 runs to 15 residues. The CDR3 is CASTRDRAQSGELFF. The CDR3, as DNA: TGTGCCAGCACCAGGGACAGGGCCCAATCCGGGGAGCTGTTTTTT.

V is TRBV7-2 and J is TRBJ1-2; D is unresolved. The CDR3 contains 14 residues. The V and J ends lost 3 bases and 4 bases respectively, with 12 bases between them. Germline V gene sequence: CDR1 SGHTA, CDR2 FQGNSA. This CDR3 reads CASSLRAPLYGYTF. The CDR3 nucleotides are TGTGCCAGCAGCTTGAGGGCCCCACTCTATGGCTACACCTTC.

The chain is built from TRBV5-6 and TRBJ2-2; 10 nucleotides line up with TRBD2. V shed 4 bases and J 0 bases; nucleotides not matched to a gene: 6. CDR1 and CDR2 (germline): SGHDT, YYEEEE. There are 17 residues in the CDR3. CDR3: CASSIPSGRPNTGELFF. CDR3 in DNA: TGTGCCAGCAGCATTCCTAGCGGGAGACCGAACACCGGGGAGCTGTTTTTT.

The CDR3 coding sequence is TGTGCCTGGAGTAGGGGATTCTATGGCTACACCTTC. Its translation is CAWSRGFYGYTF. This chain connects TRBV30 to TRBJ1-2; possibly TRBD1 for D (5 bases). This CDR3 contains 12 residues. CDR1 is GTSNPN, CDR2 SVGIG, per germline (reference sequence). The germline V and J ends were trimmed by 2 bases and 4 bases, with 8 bases remaining between them.

The rearrangement links TRBV11-2 to TRBJ1-6; a weak D match, TRBD1 (6 bases). CDR3 length: 15 residues. The V gene's germline CDR1 is SGHAT and CDR2 FQNNGV. V was pared by 5 bases and J by 4 bases, with 12 bases between. Written as DNA, the CDR3 is TGTGCCAGCAGCCCCGGACAGACTTATAATTCACCCCTCCACTTT. As protein: CASSPGQTYNSPLHF.

This clone came up a few times. The rearrangement uses TRBV2 and TRBJ2-7; TRBD2 matches at 9 bases. J lost 4 bases, V lost 4 bases, and 8 bases had no gene match. This CDR3 is 15 amino acids long. Germline V CDR1 and CDR2: SNHLY, FYNNEI. CDR3: CASSALLAGAYEQYF. The CDR3 DNA follows: TGTGCCAGCAGTGCTCTCTTAGCGGGAGCTTACGAGCAGTACTTC.

The CDR3 sequence: CATSDPAPGQGPYEQYF. The DNA of the CDR3 is TGTGCCACCAGTGATCCGGCTCCGGGACAGGGACCATACGAGCAGTACTTC. The chain has TRBV24-1 and TRBJ2-7; 9 nucleotides agree with TRBD1. In germline, CDR1 is KGHDR, CDR2 SFDVKD. This CDR3 is built from 17 residues. Trimming removed 3 bases from V and 4 bases from J; junction bases left unmatched: 12.

The CDR3: CASSPPTTSSNQPQHF. In DNA, the CDR3 is TGTGCCAGCTCACCACCGACGACATCTAGCAATCAGCCCCAGCATTTT. This chain links TRBV18 with TRBJ1-5, with unresolved D. V lost 0 bases and J 0 bases, leaving 9 bases between the germline ends. The CDR3 totals 16 residues. Germline V gene lookup returns CDR1 KGHSH and CDR2 LQKENI.

The V call is TRBV19, the J call TRBJ2-1; 13 bases fit TRBD2. This CDR3 is built from 17 residues. The junction had 12 bases not matched to a gene; V was cut back by 4 bases and J by 9 bases. Germline CDR1 LNHDA, CDR2 SQIVND (reference sequence). This CDR3 is CASSKIGLAGAGGEQFF. The CDR3 nucleotides are TGTGCCAGTAGTAAAATTGGACTAGCGGGAGCTGGGGGTGAGCAGTTCTTC.

The chain has TRBV3-1 (or the pseudogene TRBV3-2) and TRBJ2-7, with TRBD1 matching 7 bases. The CDR3 loop spans 14 amino acids. CDR1 LGHDT and CDR2 YNNKEL come from the germline V gene (reference sequence). V lost 4 bases, J lost 2 bases, and 5 bases stayed unmatched. The CDR3 reads CASSPGTDPYEQYF. The CDR3 bases are TGTGCCAGCAGCCCCGGGACAGACCCCTACGAGCAGTACTTC.

The gene calls are TRBV7-9 and TRBJ2-1; 10 nucleotides match TRBD1. The CDR3 has 15 amino acids. Germline trimming cut 5 bases from V and 3 bases from J; bases unmatched to any gene: 4. Germline CDR1 reads SEHNR; CDR2 reads FQNEAQ (reference sequence). Here the CDR3 DNA reads TGTGCCAGCAGCCTCGGGACAGGGGACTACAATGAGCAGTTCTTC. Protein: CASSLGTGDYNEQFF.

This chain connects TRBV5-5 to TRBJ2-2, with 12 bases fitting TRBD2. CDR1 and CDR2 from the germline V gene are SGHKS and YYEKEE (reference sequence). CDR3 length: 18 amino acids. Germline trimming cut 4 bases from V and 5 bases from J; bases unmatched to any gene: 12. For the CDR3, the DNA is TGTGCCAGCAGCCAGACGGGACTAGCGGGCAGCTTAACCGGGGAGCTGTTTTTT. Translating gives CASSQTGLAGSLTGELFF.

The V and J genes are TRBV5-5 and TRBJ2-5, with D perhaps TRBD2 (6 bases). The CDR3 has 13 residues. Germline V gives CDR1 SGHKS, CDR2 YYEKEE (reference sequence). Trimming removed 4 bases from V and 4 bases from J, with 11 bases in between. The CDR3 here is CASSPLRGETQYF. The CDR3, as DNA: TGTGCCAGCAGCCCCTTGCGGGGAGAGACCCAGTACTTC.

The chain couples TRBV7-2 to TRBJ2-7, with D possibly being TRBD1 (6 bases). The germline gives CDR1 SGHTA, CDR2 FQGNSA. Trimming cost V 0 bases and J 2 bases, with 8 bases left between them. The CDR3 covers 14 residues. In DNA form, the CDR3 reads TGTGCCAGCAGCTTAGCGGACAGAACCTACGAGCAGTACTTC. This encodes CASSLADRTYEQYF.

V gene TRBV14 combines with J gene TRBJ2-7; D might be TRBD1 (6 bases). The germline CDR1 and CDR2 sequences are SGHDN and FVKESK. There are 15 residues in the CDR3. Trimming stripped 2 bases from V and 5 bases from J, with 16 bases between. CDR3 sequence reads: CASSQRRDPGDEQYF. The CDR3, as DNA: TGTGCCAGCAGCCAAAGACGGGACCCAGGGGACGAGCAGTACTTC. The whole variable domain, filled in from reference TRBV14 and TRBJ2-7, reads EAGVTQFPSHSVIEKGQTVTLRCDPISGHDNLYWYRRVMGKEIKFLLHFVKESKQDESGMPNNRFLAERTGGTYSTLKVQPAELEDSGVYFCASSQRRDPGDEQYFGPGTRLTVT.

The rearrangement links TRBV19 to TRBJ2-5; 10 nucleotides line up with TRBD2. V dropped 5 bases and J dropped 0; count of bases not matched to a gene: 6. Germline V gene data show CDR1 as LNHDA and CDR2 as SQIVND (reference sequence). The CDR3 has 16 residues. CDR3 in amino acids: CASSLGLAEHQETQYF. The CDR3 region has the DNA TGTGCCAGTAGTCTCGGACTAGCGGAACACCAAGAGACCCAGTACTTC.

The V gene is TRBV9, the J gene TRBJ1-2; tentative D call: TRBD1 (5 bases). The CDR3 totals 16 residues. V dropped 1 base and J dropped 3 bases, with 16 bases sitting between them. Germline V gives CDR1 SGDLS, CDR2 YYNGEE. As DNA, the CDR3 is TGTGCCAGCAGCGTATCTAGCTCGGGGGTTCACTATGGCTACACCTTC. Translating gives CASSVSSSGVHYGYTF.

The V gene is TRBV11-1, the J gene TRBJ2-1; 10 positions match TRBD2. Germline values: CDR1 SGHAT, CDR2 FQDESV (reference sequence). Trimming took 2 bases from V and 8 from J; bases not matched to a gene: 6. CDR3 size: 15 residues. The CDR3 DNA reads TGTGCCAGCAGCTTACGACTAGCGGGTATCGATGAGCAGTTCTTC. It codes for CASSLRLAGIDEQFF.